Listed here is a single T cell receptor beta chain. Its antigen is not yet known. No per-base quality is available; no much larger clone lies one base away. The CDR3, from cysteine to phenylalanine, totals 17 residues. Just the 51-base CDR3 DNA is kept, in frame starting at base 1. V drops 7 bases and J drops 3 bases, leaving 24 bases in between. The germline V gene provides CDR1 SNHLY and CDR2 FYNNEI. Each collaborating institution followed its own protocols to collect whole blood in K2EDTA tubes. For TCRbeta analysis, collaborator samples were shipped as frozen whole blood, as isolated PBMCs, or as DNA extracted from either sample type. These data originate in a study of blood T cell repertoires in COVID-19 (dated by TCRdb to about 2020). In terms of the full investigation: Samples from collaborators originated in the United States, Italy and Spain and spanned both the acute and convalescent phases of COVID-19. A de-identified subject ID, COVID-19 status, age in years and sex were almost always included in the sample metadata. Subjects who had been exposed to COVID-19, were actively infected with it, or had recovered from it provided the deeply sampled blood TCRbeta repertoires that made up the dataset. The material from the prospective study consisted of cDNA or gDNA derived from T cells, B-cell-depleted T cells, or PBMCs. The repertoires were released in a freely available public database intended as a resource for research on the immune response to SARS-CoV-2. Samples were obtained from the ongoing ImmuneRACE study (first 160 participants) and from some 1,300 subjects provided by 6 global collaborators. HLA class I and class II types, where available, came from metadata supplied by the sample provider rather than from assay-based typing. Overall study results and their limits: The quantity of clinical and demographic metadata differed by source and by participant and was supplied without curation.

TCRbeta CDR3 regions were amplified from genomic DNA by means of the immunoSEQ Assay, a bias-controlled multiplex PCR. On the study's bioinformatics: The number of nucleated cells in each sample was estimated from the amplification of reference gene primers within the assay. To quantify the absolute abundance of each unique TCRbeta CDR3 rearrangement, sequence reads were collapsed and filtered. For each sample, productive Simpson clonality was calculated by taking the square root of Simpson's diversity index across productive rearrangements. Entries here come from immuneACCESS through TCRdb and include only in-frame sequences with V and J called. Some clones fail to appear in such tables; in the studies checked, an unresolved V gene covers under half of the shortfall, and the cause of the remainder is unknown. V and J calls and clone size are as listed in that table; D and trimming were resolved from the DNA. This sample comprises 250,000 to 300,000 clones, 89% of them detected only once. Roughly 2.2% of the sample belongs to the ten largest clones.

Input material: peripheral blood. This receptor was taken from a man in his fifties or sixties with acute or convalescent COVID-19. The sequence joins TRBV2 to TRBJ2-5; D gene: possibly TRBD1, on 5 matching bases. The CDR3 here reads CASTGLGGAFLEETQYF. DNA sequence: TGTGCCAGCACCGGCCTAGGTGGGGCCTTTTTGGAAGAGACCCAGTACTTC.